This T cell receptor (beta chain) was sequenced in a study of T-cell memory formation after mild COVID-19. In regard to this clonotype: The target antigen is unknown.

Germline V gene data show CDR1 as SGHTA and CDR2 as FQGTGA. V shed 0 bases and J shed 2 bases, with 21 bases lying between them. The CDR3 loop spans 19 amino acids. Study results and caveats: Whereas later expanders leaned CD4+, clones contracting day 15 to 85 showed a balanced CD4/CD8 makeup. Pre-infection memory carried some responding clones, suggesting that cross-reactive memory joined.

TCRdb fed the 5' RACE reads into MiXCR, producing one record per CDR3 protein. This table has about 190,000 distinct CDR3 sequences, about 11% appearing once. Material for sequencing was PBMCs or a T cell subset sorted from them (not recorded which). The rearrangement uses TRBV7-3 and TRBJ2-3; D is unclear. This sequence was found in a man in his late teens or twenties who had mild COVID-19 (a few samples of this study predate the infection). Cell type and time point are not known. CDR3 in amino acids: CASSLTQADLNPNTDTQYF. CDR3 DNA: TGTGCCAGCAGCTTAACCCAGGCGGACCTCAACCCGAACACAGATACGCAGTATTTT.